These T cell receptor beta chains were read from a single sample in a study of blood T cell repertoires in COVID-19. The repertoire was sequenced with immunoSEQ multiplex PCR; TCRdb's copy has only in-frame clones and lacks some. The repertoire includes about 50,000 clones, 75% to 90% of them detected once, and about 6.8% sits in the top ten. The material sequenced was peripheral blood. The source of these receptors is a man aged 55 to 70 with acute or convalescent COVID-19. Both conserved end residues are part of each CDR3. Each record gives: V gene, J gene, D gene, clone size, CDR3 DNA, CDR3 protein. D genes are given only for firm matches. Clone sizes are given selectively: once, few, many, or a class where the clone is expanded.

TRBV5-1	TRBJ1-2	TRBD1	.	TGCGCCAGCAGCCCCGGGGACAGGGGGTCCCATGGCTACACCTTC	CASSPGDRGSHGYTF
TRBV10-3	TRBJ1-4	.	.	TGTGCCATCAGCGAGGGGGGGATTATGGTCAATGAAAAACTGTTTTTT	CAISEGGIMVNEKLFF
TRBV5-4	TRBJ2-3	TRBD2	.	TGTGCCAGCAGCTTGGAGCGGGAGGACACAGATACGCAGTATTTT	CASSLEREDTDTQYF
TRBV28	TRBJ1-2	.	once	TGTGCCAGCAGTTTAAACAGGGTGGAATATGGCTACACCTTC	CASSLNRVEYGYTF
TRBV12-3/TRBV12-4	TRBJ1-1	.	.	TGTGCCAGCAGTTTCGGTCGAGGAACTGAAGCTTTCTTT	CASSFGRGTEAFF
TRBV7-9	TRBJ1-5	.	.	TGTGCCAGCAGCTTTCCAGGGGCCCTTCAGCCCCAGCATTTT	CASSFPGALQPQHF
TRBV28	TRBJ2-7	TRBD2	few	TGTGCCAGCAGCCTAGCGGGAACCTACGAGCAGTACTTC	CASSLAGTYEQYF
TRBV9	TRBJ2-5	TRBD2	.	TGTGCCAGCAGCCCGCCGGGGGGGAGCGAGGTTAAGCCCCAGTACTTC	CASSPPGGSEVKPQYF
TRBV6-2/TRBV6-3	TRBJ1-4	TRBD1	few	TGTGCCAGCAGTTATGGGACAGAGAATGAAAAACTGTTTTTT	CASSYGTENEKLFF
TRBV30	TRBJ1-6	.	.	TGTGCCTGGAGTGTACCGGGGGTGAATTCACCCCTCCACTTT	CAWSVPGVNSPLHF
TRBV29-1	TRBJ1-5	TRBD1	.	TGCAGCGTAGGACAGGGGTTGTCTCAGCCCCAGCATTTT	CSVGQGLSQPQHF
TRBV15	TRBJ2-7	TRBD2	.	TGTGCCACCAGCAGAGTACGGCTAGCGGGTCACGAGCAGTACTTC	CATSRVRLAGHEQYF
TRBV5-1	TRBJ1-2	.	.	TGCGCCAGCTCGACTGACCAGGGGCGTAGTGGCTACACCTTC	CASSTDQGRSGYTF
TRBV7-9	TRBJ2-7	TRBD2	.	TGTGCCAGCAGCAGTGGCCTAGCGGGTTTGGGGGAGCAGTACTTC	CASSSGLAGLGEQYF
TRBV5-1	TRBJ2-2	TRBD1	.	TGCGCCAGCAGCCACCCAGGGACAGGGGGGAACACCGGGGAGCTGTTTTTT	CASSHPGTGGNTGELFF
TRBV21-1	TRBJ1-4	.	.	TGTGCCAGCAGCCTAAGGGGATATTATTATGAAAAACTGTTTTTT	CASSLRGYYYEKLFF
TRBV3-1/TRBV3-2	TRBJ1-1	TRBD1	.	TGTGCCAGCAGCCAAGGACAGGGGGAAGCTTTCTTT	CASSQGQGEAFF
TRBV30	TRBJ2-1	TRBD2	.	TGTGCCTGGAGGGAGGTAGCGGGGTACAATGAGCAGTTCTTC	CAWREVAGYNEQFF
TRBV15	TRBJ1-2	TRBD1	.	TGTGCCACCAGCATCGGGGGGACAGGGGCTCTCTATGGCTACACCTTC	CATSIGGTGALYGYTF
TRBV29-1	TRBJ1-2	.	few	TGCAGCGTTGAATACAGGGACAATTATGGCTACACCTTC	CSVEYRDNYGYTF
TRBV6-5	TRBJ1-1	TRBD1	.	TGTGCCAGCAGGGGGGACAGACCGATGAACACTGAAGCTTTCTTT	CASRGDRPMNTEAFF
TRBV6-5	TRBJ1-1	.	.	TGTGCCAGCAGTCTGCGGTGGGACACTGAAGCTTTCTTT	CASSLRWDTEAFF
TRBV27	TRBJ2-1	TRBD2	.	TGTGCCAGCAGTACCGGGACTAGAGATGAGCAGTTCTTC	CASSTGTRDEQFF
TRBV7-3	TRBJ2-5	.	.	TGTGCCAGCAGCCGCGGGCAATCGGAGACCCAGTACTTC	CASSRGQSETQYF
TRBV19	TRBJ2-2	TRBD1	once	TGTGCCAGTAGTATAAGAGGGGACAGGGTGACCGGGGAGCTGTTTTTT	CASSIRGDRVTGELFF
TRBV28	TRBJ1-6	TRBD1	.	TGTGCCAGCAGTACCGGGACAGGGGTTTCACCCCTCCACTTT	CASSTGTGVSPLHF
TRBV6-5	TRBJ2-3	TRBD2	.	TGTGCCAGCAGGCCGGGACTAGCGGCGAATACGCAGTATTTT	CASRPGLAANTQYF
TRBV19	TRBJ2-1	.	.	TGTGCCAGTAGTATGCCAGGACATTACTACAATGAGCAGTTCTTC	CASSMPGHYYNEQFF
TRBV29-1	TRBJ2-2	.	.	TGCAGCGTTGAATTTGGGGATCGGCAGGGGACCGGGGAGCTGTTTTTT	CSVEFGDRQGTGELFF
TRBV9	TRBJ2-7	.	.	TGTGCCAGCGCGGTGGACACCCAGAGGTCCGAGCAGTACTTC	CASAVDTQRSEQYF
TRBV5-4	TRBJ2-7	TRBD2	.	TGTGCCAGCAGCTTGAGCGGGAGGGCCTACGAGCAGTACTTC	CASSLSGRAYEQYF
TRBV7-9	TRBJ1-6	TRBD1	.	TGTGCCAGCAGCTTAATGACAGGGGAGTACAATTCACCCCTCCACTTT	CASSLMTGEYNSPLHF
TRBV7-7	TRBJ2-7	TRBD2	.	TGTGCCAGCAGCCCCGGGGGGAAAACACCCGAGCAGTACTTC	CASSPGGKTPEQYF
TRBV10-3	TRBJ1-3	.	.	TGTGCCATCACCCTCGGTTTCTCTGGAAACACCATATATTTT	CAITLGFSGNTIYF
TRBV5-1	TRBJ2-7	.	.	TGCGCCAGCAGCTTAATACCCGGTTCCTACGAGCAGTACTTC	CASSLIPGSYEQYF
TRBV5-8	TRBJ2-2	.	.	TGTGCCAGCAGCTTCAATATATTAGACAGGTTCGCGAACACCGGGGAGCTGTTTTTT	CASSFNILDRFANTGELFF
TRBV28	TRBJ1-5	TRBD1	once	TGTGCCAGCAGTTTACCGGAATGGTACAGGGGGAATCAGCCCCAGCATTTT	CASSLPEWYRGNQPQHF
TRBV5-1	TRBJ2-4	TRBD2	once	TGCGCCAGCAGCTTGGAGTATCGGCAGGCGGGGGACATTCAGTACTTC	CASSLEYRQAGDIQYF
TRBV19	TRBJ2-7	TRBD1	.	TGTGCCAGCAGTAAGGGGACAGGGTTCCTTTCTTACGAGCAGTACTTC	CASSKGTGFLSYEQYF
TRBV3-1/TRBV3-2	TRBJ1-1	TRBD1	.	TGTGCCAGCAGCCCCCGGGACAGGGGACTTGAAGCTTTCTTT	CASSPRDRGLEAFF
TRBV10-1	TRBJ2-3	.	.	TGCGCCAGCAGTTCGCCGGGATCGGCAGATACGCAGTATTTT	CASSSPGSADTQYF
TRBV6-1	TRBJ1-6	.	.	TGTGCCAGCAGTGAACGGGCGCGCTTAAGAGGGTCACCCCTCCACTTT	CASSERARLRGSPLHF
TRBV7-9	TRBJ2-2	.	once	TGTGCCAGCAGCGGTACAGGGTACGGCACCGGGGAGCTGTTTTTT	CASSGTGYGTGELFF
TRBV27	TRBJ1-4	TRBD1	.	TGTGCCAGCAGTTCCTGGACAGGGGGAAATGAAAAACTGTTTTTT	CASSSWTGGNEKLFF
TRBV28	TRBJ2-1	.	.	TGTGCCAGCAGTTTATTGCGGGGAAGGTACAATGAGCAGTTCTTC	CASSLLRGRYNEQFF
TRBV28	TRBJ2-3	TRBD2	.	TGTGCCAGCAGTTTGGGGGCTAGCGGGAAAGCAGATACGCAGTATTTT	CASSLGASGKADTQYF
TRBV28	TRBJ1-6	TRBD1	.	TGTGCCAGCAGTGTCCTGTTCGGGACAGGGGGAAGGCATTCACCCCTCCACTTT	CASSVLFGTGGRHSPLHF
TRBV27	TRBJ1-4	.	.	TGTGCCAGCAGTTTCGACGACAACGGGGAGGGAAAACTGTTTTTT	CASSFDDNGEGKLFF
TRBV25-1	TRBJ2-3	.	.	TGTGCCAGCAGTGACCAAGCTGGGCTGAACACAGATACGCAGTATTTT	CASSDQAGLNTDTQYF
TRBV27	TRBJ2-3	.	.	TGTGCCAGCAGCGACTCCACAGATACGCAGTATTTT	CASSDSTDTQYF
TRBV30	TRBJ2-7	TRBD1	.	TGTGCCTCCACACCTGCAGGGGGCTCCTACGAGCAGTACTTC	CASTPAGGSYEQYF
TRBV18	TRBJ1-1	TRBD1	.	TGTGCCAGCTCACCACGTCCCACCGCCAGGGGGCAGGTAGCTTTCTTT	CASSPRPTARGQVAFF
TRBV20-1	TRBJ2-5	.	.	TGCAGTGCTAGAGATCTAGGATCTGCCTACTTC	CSARDLGSAYF
TRBV4-1	TRBJ2-1	.	.	TGCGCCAGCAGCCATCCCCCCGGGAGCTCCTACAATGAGCAGTTCTTC	CASSHPPGSSYNEQFF